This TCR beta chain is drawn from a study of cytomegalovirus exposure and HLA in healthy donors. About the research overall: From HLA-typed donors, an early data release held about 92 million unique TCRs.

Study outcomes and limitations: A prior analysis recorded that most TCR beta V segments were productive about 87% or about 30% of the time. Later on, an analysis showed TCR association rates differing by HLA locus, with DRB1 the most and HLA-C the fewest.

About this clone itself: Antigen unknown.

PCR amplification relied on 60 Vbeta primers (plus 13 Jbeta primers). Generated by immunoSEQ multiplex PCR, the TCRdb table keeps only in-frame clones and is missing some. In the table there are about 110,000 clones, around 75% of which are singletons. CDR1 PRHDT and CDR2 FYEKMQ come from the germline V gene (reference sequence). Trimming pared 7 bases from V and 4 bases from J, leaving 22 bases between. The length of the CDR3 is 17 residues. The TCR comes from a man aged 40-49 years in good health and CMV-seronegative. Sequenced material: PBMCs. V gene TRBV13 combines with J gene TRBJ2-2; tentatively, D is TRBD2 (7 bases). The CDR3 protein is CASTTGGGGRRTGELFF. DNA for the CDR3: TGTGCCAGCACCACCGGTGGGGGGGGGCGACGCACCGGGGAGCTGTTTTTT. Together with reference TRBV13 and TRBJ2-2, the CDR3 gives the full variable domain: AAGVIQSPRHLIKEKRETATLKCYPIPRHDTVYWYQQGPGQDPQFLISFYEKMQSDKGSIPDRFSAQQFSDYHSELNMSSLELGDSALYFCASTTGGGGRRTGELFFGEGSRLTVL.